This TCR beta chain was found in a study of shared clonotypes between healthy human individuals. Study-level findings and limits: Across subsets, estimated richness was generally greater for naive than for memory populations.

The data were produced by immunoSEQ multiplex PCR, yet TCRdb's version contains in-frame clones alone and is incomplete. The data hold 850,000 to 1,200,000 clones, with 60% to 80% observed a single time. Notes on this clone: Antigen unknown.

The receptor was isolated from a man between 18 and 29 years old in good health. Sequencing was performed on memory CD4+ T cells sorted from blood. The subset here: CD45RA-negative fraction.

CDR3 nucleotides: TGTGCCAGCAGCCTCGGGGGGAGTGGCTACACCTTC. Protein product: CASSLGGSGYTF. This chain links TRBV27 with TRBJ1-2; tentatively, D is TRBD1 (5 bases). Germline CDR1 MNHEY, CDR2 SMNVEV (reference sequence). Trimming took 6 bases from V and 7 from J, leaving 12 bases between them. There are 12 residues in the CDR3.